These 3 T cell receptor beta chains were sequenced from one sample in a study of monozygotic twins with inflammatory bowel disease. TCRdb reanalyzed the 5' RACE reads and collapses them to one entry per CDR3 protein, without DNA. The sample shows 400,000 to 500,000 distinct CDR3 sequences, and about 2.3% sits with its ten largest clones. Sequenced input: blood. These receptors were collected from a human donor with ulcerative colitis or Crohn's disease, or a healthy co-twin of an affected twin (not recorded which).

V usage is TRBV7-2 and J usage is TRBJ1-4; checking the TCRdb D call of TRBD1 is not possible without DNA. Germline V gene lookup returns CDR1 SGHTA and CDR2 FQGNSA. The CDR3 is made up of 15 amino acids. The CDR3 is CASSFTGTVNEKLFF.

The chain recombines TRBV5-1 with TRBJ2-2; TCRdb indicates TRBD2, and absent DNA this call remains unverified. The CDR3 spans 18 residues. CDR1 and CDR2 (germline): SGHRS, YFSETQ. The CDR3 is CASSLRLAGVIGGGELFF.

The chain employs TRBV6-1 and TRBJ2-3; TCRdb's D call of TRBD1 is untestable without DNA. Germline-derived CDR1 and CDR2 are MNHNS and SASEGT. There are 12 residues in the CDR3. CDR3 in amino acids: CASSVGRDTQYF.